Below are 18 T cell receptor beta chains sequenced from a single sample in a study of blood T cell repertoires in COVID-19. Generated by immunoSEQ multiplex PCR, the TCRdb table keeps only in-frame clones and is missing some. The sample lists 100,000 to 120,000 clones; approximately 85% were seen once. Sequenced: peripheral blood. Receptors originate from a woman in her sixties or seventies with acute or convalescent COVID-19.

This clone has only one observation. The genes are TRBV6-5 and TRBJ1-6; TRBD1 is a possible D gene (5 bases). CDR1 is MNHEY and CDR2 is SVGAGI in the germline V gene. The CDR3 is 15 residues long. V was pared by 5 bases and J by 5 bases, with 13 bases between. In nucleotides, the CDR3 is TGTGCCAGCAGTACCGGGACTCTCAATAATTCACCCCTCCACTTT. It specifies CASSTGTLNNSPLHF.

The rearrangement uses TRBV5-5 and TRBJ1-4; D not resolved. CDR3 length: 14 amino acids. Trimming shortened V by 0 bases and J by 4 bases, and 7 bases separated the two germline ends. CDR1 and CDR2 from the germline V gene are SGHKS and YYEKEE (reference sequence). CDR3 residues: CASSLEQLNEKLFF. CDR3 coding DNA: TGTGCCAGCAGCTTGGAACAGCTTAATGAAAAACTGTTTTTT.

The chain links TRBV10-1 to TRBJ1-5; TRBD1 matches 8 bases. The ends lost 10 bases at V and 6 bases at J; junction bases unmatched: 8. Germline V gene data show CDR1 as WNHNN and CDR2 as SYGVQD (reference sequence). The length of the CDR3 is 13 residues. The CDR3 coding sequence is TGCGCCACCAAACAGGGGGAAGGTCAGCCCCAGCATTTT. Translating it yields CATKQGEGQPQHF.

The CDR3 DNA reads TGTGCCAGCAGTCGTACTAGCCTCTCCTACGAGCAGTACTTC. Its translation is CASSRTSLSYEQYF. This chain links TRBV27 with TRBJ2-7, with D tentatively TRBD2 (6 bases). CDR3 size: 14 residues. Trimming took off 5 bases at V and 0 bases at J, with 11 bases between the two ends. CDR1 and CDR2 (germline): MNHEY, SMNVEV (reference sequence).

This clone was counted a single time. The CDR3 nucleotides are TGTGCCAGCAGCCGGACCGGACTTACCAAAGCCTACGAGCAGTACTTC. It specifies CASSRTGLTKAYEQYF. The rearrangement uses TRBV5-4 and TRBJ2-7, with D possibly being TRBD2 (5 bases). The CDR3 length is 16 residues. The V end lost 4 bases, the J end lost 2 bases, and 19 bases lay between the germline ends. Per germline, CDR1 SGHNT and CDR2 YYREEE (reference sequence).

The chain combines TRBV25-1 with TRBJ2-1; TRBD2 agrees at 10 bases. CDR3 size: 15 residues. Trimming removed 5 bases from V and 0 bases from J; junction bases left unmatched: 1. Germline CDR1 MGHDK, CDR2 SYGVNS. This CDR3 reads CASSLAGGSYNEQFF. DNA for the CDR3: TGTGCCAGCAGTTTAGCGGGGGGCTCCTACAATGAGCAGTTCTTC.

This clone has only one observation. The chain links TRBV7-8 to TRBJ1-2; TRBD1 matches 10 bases. The V gene's germline CDR1 is SGHVS and CDR2 FQNEAQ. The length of the CDR3 is 14 residues. Trimming removed 4 bases from V and 10 bases from J; junction bases left unmatched: 9. Written as DNA, the CDR3 is TGTGCCAGCAGCTCCCCCCGGACAGGGGGGTACTACACCTTC. Amino acid sequence: CASSSPRTGGYYTF.

The CDR3 loop is CASSQDRLTYQPQHF. CDR3 in DNA: TGTGCCAGCAGCCAAGACAGGCTTACATATCAGCCCCAGCATTTT. V gene TRBV4-2 combines with J gene TRBJ1-5; D unclear. Between the trimmed V and J ends, which lost 0 bases and 5 bases, there was a span of 11 bases. The germline V gene has CDR1 LGHNA and CDR2 YNFKEQ. This CDR3 has 15 amino acids.

This chain links TRBV7-7 with TRBJ1-5, with TRBD1 matching over 10 bases. The CDR3 length is 15 residues. Germline V gene lookup returns CDR1 SSHAT and CDR2 FNYEAQ (reference sequence). The junction had 7 bases not matched to a gene; V was cut back by 5 bases and J by 6 bases. CDR3 nucleotide sequence: TGTGCCAGCAGCCCGAAGGACAGGGGGGCTCAGCCCCAGCATTTT. It codes for CASSPKDRGAQPQHF.

V and J are TRBV7-2 and TRBJ2-6; D is perhaps TRBD1 (7 bases). Trimming pared 1 base from V and 0 bases from J, leaving 16 bases between. The CDR3 totals 19 residues. Germline V lookup: CDR1 SGHTA, CDR2 FQGNSA. CDR3 nucleotides: TGTGCCAGCAGCTTAGTGTGGGCAGGGGGAGGCTCTGGGGCCAACGTCCTGACTTTC. This translates into CASSLVWAGGGSGANVLTF. Using reference TRBV7-2 and TRBJ2-6 for the parts outside the CDR3, the full variable domain is GAGVSQSPSNKVTEKGKDVELRCDPISGHTALYWYRQSLGQGLEFLIYFQGNSAPDKSGLPSDRFSAERTGGSVSTLTIQRTQQEDSAVYLCASSLVWAGGGSGANVLTFGAGSRLTVL.

The chain combines TRBV3-1 (or the pseudogene TRBV3-2) with TRBJ1-2; tentatively, D is TRBD1 (6 bases). Trimming took 4 bases from V and 6 from J, leaving 12 bases between them. Germline CDR1 is LGHDT and CDR2 is YNNKEL (reference sequence). The CDR3 has 13 amino acids. As DNA, the CDR3 is TGTGCCAGCAGCCGGGACACCACCCATGGCTACACCTTC. As protein: CASSRDTTHGYTF.

The rearrangement uses TRBV5-4 and TRBJ2-7; 7 bases are a match to TRBD2. J gave up 2 bases and V 4 bases, and 3 bases lay outside the gene matches. The length of the CDR3 is 13 residues. In germline, CDR1 is SGHNT, CDR2 YYREEE (reference sequence). CDR3 sequence: CASSPGGTYEQYF. CDR3 in DNA: TGTGCCAGCAGCCCGGGGGGAACCTACGAGCAGTACTTC.

The chain combines TRBV27 with TRBJ2-3; 9 nucleotides align to TRBD2. The germline V gene encodes CDR1 MNHEY and CDR2 SMNVEV (reference sequence). The length of the CDR3 is 12 residues. The CDR3 reads CTSSGKTDTQYF. In DNA, the CDR3 is TGTACCTCTAGCGGGAAAACCGATACGCAGTATTTT.

The chain recombines TRBV7-9 with TRBJ1-2; D gene ambiguous. Between the trimmed V and J ends, which lost 3 bases and 8 bases, there was a span of 7 bases. CDR1 and CDR2 from the germline V gene are SEHNR and FQNEAQ (reference sequence). CDR3 length: 11 residues. CDR3 bases: TGTGCCAGCAGCTTGGGGAGGGGCTACACCTTC. This translates into CASSLGRGYTF.

The rearrangement joins TRBV7-3 to TRBJ1-5; D may be TRBD1 (5 bases). The germline CDR1 and CDR2 sequences are SGHTA and FQGTGA. CDR3 length: 16 amino acids. Trimming cost V 5 bases and J 0 bases, with 14 bases left between them. The CDR3 nucleotides read TGTGCCAGCAGCCCCGGGGGACCTCTTAGCAATCAGCCCCAGCATTTT. The encoded protein is CASSPGGPLSNQPQHF.

This clone appeared a single time. The V call is TRBV29-1, the J call TRBJ2-7; weak D call: TRBD1 (8 bases). V gave up 6 bases and J gave up 5 bases, with 23 bases separating them. Germline V CDR1 and CDR2: SQVTM, ANQGSEA. The CDR3 consists of 15 residues. CDR3: CSVNKGQGGINEQYF. As DNA, the CDR3 is TGCAGCGTGAACAAAGGACAGGGAGGGATCAACGAGCAGTACTTC.

The chain recombines TRBV11-2 with TRBJ2-5, with TRBD1 matching 8 bases. The germline V gene encodes CDR1 SGHAT and CDR2 FQNNGV. V gave up 4 bases and J gave up 4 bases; unmatched junction bases: 11. The CDR3 covers 16 residues. This CDR3 is CASSSSGTGTGETQYF. The DNA for the CDR3 is TGTGCCAGCAGCTCCTCCGGGACAGGCACCGGAGAGACCCAGTACTTC.

This clone was observed many times. Other DNA sequences of this sample code for an identical CDR3. The chain carries TRBV7-9 and TRBJ1-2; D remains ambiguous. Germline lookup yields CDR1 SEHNR and CDR2 FQNEAQ (reference sequence). Trimming pared 3 bases from V and 3 bases from J, leaving 5 bases between. The CDR3 extends over 12 amino acids. CDR3 loop: CASSFSDYGYTF. The CDR3, as DNA: TGTGCCAGCAGCTTTTCAGACTATGGCTACACCTTC.